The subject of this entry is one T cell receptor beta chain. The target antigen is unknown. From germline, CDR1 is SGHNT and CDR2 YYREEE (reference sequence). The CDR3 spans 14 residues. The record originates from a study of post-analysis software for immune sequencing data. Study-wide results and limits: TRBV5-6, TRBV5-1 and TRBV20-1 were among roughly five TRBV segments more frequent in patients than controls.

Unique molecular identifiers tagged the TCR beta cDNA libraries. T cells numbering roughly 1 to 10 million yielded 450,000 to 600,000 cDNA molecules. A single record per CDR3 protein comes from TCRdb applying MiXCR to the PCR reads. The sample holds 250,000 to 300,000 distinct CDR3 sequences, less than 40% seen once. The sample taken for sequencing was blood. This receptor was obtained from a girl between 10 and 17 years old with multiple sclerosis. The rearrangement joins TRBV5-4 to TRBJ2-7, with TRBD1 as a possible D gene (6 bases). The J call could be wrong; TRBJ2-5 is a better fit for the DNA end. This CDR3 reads CASSPGHRWETQYF. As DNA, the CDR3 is TGTGCCAGCAGCCCGGGACATCGGTGGGAGACCCAGTACTTC.